One sample yielded the 22 T cell receptor beta chains listed below, sequenced in a study of blood T cell repertoires in COVID-19. Sequencing was performed with immunoSEQ multiplex PCR; in TCRdb, only in-frame clones are kept and a portion is missing. Of approximately 200,000 clones listed, roughly 88% are singletons. The sample was PBMCs or T cells enriched from blood (not recorded which). The receptors shown here come from a woman younger than 45 who had been exposed to COVID-19.

CDR3 sequence reads: CASSFSGGPYSNQPQHF. The CDR3 DNA sequence: TGCGCCAGCAGCTTTTCGGGGGGCCCTTATAGCAATCAGCCCCAGCATTTT. V and J are TRBV5-1 and TRBJ1-5; tentative D call: TRBD1 (6 bases). The germline CDR1 and CDR2 sequences are SGHRS and YFSETQ. CDR3 length: 17 residues. V was trimmed by 2 bases and J by 0 bases, leaving 15 bases between them.

A few counts support this clone. The chain links TRBV3-1 (or the pseudogene TRBV3-2) to TRBJ1-6; TRBD1 is a possible D gene (5 bases). V was clipped by 2 bases and J by 10 bases, with 15 bases between them. The CDR3 extends over 15 amino acids. In germline, CDR1 is LGHDT, CDR2 YNNKEL (reference sequence). CDR3 region: CASSQRVREVSPLHF. The CDR3 DNA follows: TGTGCCAGCAGCCAACGCGTCAGGGAAGTCTCACCCCTCCACTTT.

This chain connects TRBV7-9 to TRBJ2-7; D unclear. Germline-derived CDR1 and CDR2 are SEHNR and FQNEAQ (reference sequence). The CDR3 consists of 16 residues. V dropped 1 base and J dropped 0 bases, with 13 bases sitting between them. The CDR3: CASSLVSSPYSYEQYF. CDR3 nucleotide sequence: TGTGCCAGCAGCTTAGTCTCCTCCCCTTACTCCTACGAGCAGTACTTC.

The chain links TRBV5-1 to TRBJ1-2; possible D gene TRBD1, 6 bases. V lost 2 bases and J 5 bases, leaving 10 bases between the germline ends. Germline CDR1 reads SGHRS; CDR2 reads YFSETQ. This CDR3 comprises 13 residues. The CDR3 DNA reads as TGCGCCAGCAGCTTTTGGCAGGGGTATGGCTACACCTTC. It encodes CASSFWQGYGYTF. Supplemented by reference TRBV5-1 and TRBJ1-2, the full variable domain reads KAGVTQTPRYLIKTRGQQVTLSCSPISGHRSVSWYQQTPGQGLQFLFEYFSETQRNKGNFPGRFSGRQFSNSRSEMNVSTLELGDSALYLCASSFWQGYGYTFGSGTRLTVV.

CDR3 sequence: CASSHTSGSYNEQFF. In DNA form, the CDR3 reads TGTGCCAGCAGCCACACTAGCGGGAGTTACAATGAGCAGTTCTTC. This rearrangement joins TRBV7-2 to TRBJ2-1, with 11 bases lining up with TRBD2. CDR1 is SGHTA, CDR2 FQGNSA, per germline. The ends lost 5 bases at V and 4 bases at J; junction bases unmatched: 4. This CDR3 has 15 amino acids.

The chain has TRBV25-1 and TRBJ1-3, with D perhaps matching TRBD1 (6 bases). The V end was cut by 0 bases, the J end by 0 bases, with 9 bases between. CDR1 is MGHDK, CDR2 SYGVNS, per germline. The CDR3 loop spans 16 amino acids. CDR3 protein: CASSEYGGPSGNTIYF. The DNA for the CDR3 is TGTGCCAGCAGTGAATATGGGGGCCCCTCTGGAAACACCATATATTTT.

The rearrangement links TRBV5-6 to TRBJ2-5; possibly TRBD1 for D (6 bases). V shed 3 bases and J shed 1 base, with 19 bases lying between them. The CDR3 sequence is 17 residues long. Germline CDR1 is SGHDT and CDR2 is YYEEEE. The CDR3 loop reads CASSWLGEYRAQETQYF. CDR3 in DNA: TGTGCCAGCAGCTGGCTCGGGGAGTACAGGGCCCAAGAGACCCAGTACTTC.

The chain combines TRBV6-5 with TRBJ2-2; weak D call: TRBD1 (7 bases). The length of the CDR3 is 16 residues. Trimming left V 1 base short and J 4 bases short, with 13 bases between. Germline CDR1 and CDR2: MNHEY and SVGAGI. For the CDR3, the DNA is TGTGCCAGCAGTTACTTCTACCAGGGGGGCACCGGGGAGCTGTTTTTT. Protein product: CASSYFYQGGTGELFF.

The chain recombines TRBV30 with TRBJ2-3; D is unclear. From germline, CDR1 is GTSNPN and CDR2 SVGIG (reference sequence). V dropped 4 bases and J dropped 2 bases, with 10 bases sitting between them. The CDR3 spans 13 residues. For the CDR3, the DNA is TGTGCCTGGACCCCGGCGGACACAGATACGCAGTATTTT. Translating gives CAWTPADTDTQYF.

This clone was counted a single time. CDR3 sequence reads: CASSRPTASGNTIYF. The CDR3 region has the DNA TGTGCCAGCAGTCGCCCGACAGCCTCTGGAAACACCATATATTTT. V gene TRBV6-2 or TRBV6-3 combines with J gene TRBJ1-3; perhaps TRBD1 as D (5 bases). V lost 5 bases and J 0 bases, leaving 11 bases between the germline ends. CDR1 is MNHEY and CDR2 is SVGEGT in the germline V gene. This CDR3 has 15 residues.

J is TRBJ2-2 and V is TRBV19; possibly TRBD1 for D (6 bases). Germline V lookup: CDR1 LNHDA, CDR2 SQIVND (reference sequence). V lost 6 bases, J lost 0 bases, and 11 bases lay in between. This CDR3 is built from 15 residues. The CDR3 DNA follows: TGTGCCAGTAGATGGGACATTTCGAACACCGGGGAGCTGTTTTTT. This codes for CASRWDISNTGELFF.

This rearrangement joins TRBV6-1 to TRBJ1-1; no reliable D call. Germline loops: CDR1 MNHNS, CDR2 SASEGT. The CDR3 has 13 amino acids. V lost 3 bases and J 5 bases, leaving 10 bases between the germline ends. In DNA form, the CDR3 reads TGTGCCAGCAGTGACCAAGGAGGTACTGAAGCTTTCTTT. Protein sequence: CASSDQGGTEAFF.

The rearrangement links TRBV19 to TRBJ2-3, with a possible D match to TRBD2 (6 bases). V lost 3 bases to trimming and J lost 1 base, with 11 bases between them. Germline V gene data show CDR1 as LNHDA and CDR2 as SQIVND (reference sequence). The CDR3 loop spans 15 amino acids. In DNA form, the CDR3 reads TGTGCCAGTAGTATCTCCGGCGGGGGCACAGATACGCAGTATTTT. Residues: CASSISGGGTDTQYF. Supplemented by reference TRBV19 and TRBJ2-3, the full variable domain reads DGGITQSPKYLFRKEGQNVTLSCEQNLNHDAMYWYRQDPGQGLRLIYYSQIVNDFQKGDIAEGYSVSREKKESFPLTVTSAQKNPTAFYLCASSISGGGTDTQYFGPGTRLTVL.

The CDR3 sequence: CASSFVGRNQETQYF. The CDR3 bases are TGTGCCAGCAGTTTCGTTGGCAGGAACCAAGAGACCCAGTACTTC. The chain uses TRBV27 and TRBJ2-5; the D is unclear. Germline lookup yields CDR1 MNHEY and CDR2 SMNVEV (reference sequence). V lost 3 bases and J lost 0, with 11 bases in between. The CDR3 covers 15 residues.

V is TRBV30 and J is TRBJ2-3; 8 nucleotides line up with TRBD2. The V gene's germline CDR1 is GTSNPN and CDR2 SVGIG (reference sequence). J lost 7 bases, V lost 5 bases, and 23 bases had no gene match. The length of the CDR3 is 18 residues. Here the CDR3 reads CAWSDWTSSSLAQNTQYF. Here the CDR3 DNA reads TGTGCCTGGTCGGATTGGACTAGCTCTTCCCTCGCACAGAATACGCAGTATTTT.

This clone was seen many times. The chain is built from TRBV9 and TRBJ2-3, with D tentatively TRBD2 (6 bases). Looked up from germline, CDR1 is SGDLS and CDR2 is YYNGEE. The CDR3 runs 15 residues. V gave up 0 bases and J gave up 8 bases, with 16 bases separating them. The CDR3 reads CASSVDGRERGTQYF. CDR3 sequence (DNA): TGTGCCAGCAGCGTAGACGGGAGAGAACGGGGTACGCAGTATTTT. Filled out from reference TRBV9 and TRBJ2-3, the complete variable domain reads DSGVTQTPKHLITATGQRVTLRCSPRSGDLSVYWYQQSLDQGLQFLIQYYNGEERAKGNILERFSAQQFPDLHSELNLSSLELGDSALYFCASSVDGRERGTQYFGPGTRLTVL.

This rearrangement joins TRBV7-9 to TRBJ2-5; TRBD2 might be the D (6 bases). The length of the CDR3 is 18 residues. V lost 0 bases and J lost 4, with 21 bases in between. CDR1 is SEHNR and CDR2 is FQNEAQ in the germline V gene (reference sequence). Written as DNA, the CDR3 is TGTGCCAGCAGCTTAGCGGAGGAGGGAGGCCCCAGGAGAGAGACCCAGTACTTC. It yields the protein CASSLAEEGGPRRETQYF.

The V call is TRBV7-2, the J call TRBJ2-7, with 7 bases matching TRBD2. CDR3 length: 15 residues. Germline CDR1 is SGHTA and CDR2 is FQGNSA. J was trimmed by 1 base and V by 6 bases; bases with no gene match: 9. This chain's CDR3 is CASRPLSGPSYEQYF. The CDR3, as DNA: TGTGCCAGCAGGCCTCTTAGCGGGCCGTCCTACGAGCAGTACTTC.

The chain carries TRBV7-9 and TRBJ1-2; D is undetermined. The CDR3 covers 13 residues. CDR1 and CDR2 (germline): SEHNR, FQNEAQ (reference sequence). The germline V and J ends were trimmed by 5 bases and 4 bases, with 11 bases remaining between them. The CDR3 protein is CASSLGSRYGYTF. CDR3 bases: TGTGCCAGCAGCCTCGGGTCCCGCTATGGCTACACCTTC.

This clone showed up just once. The CDR3: CASSLELGKMWSSGANVLTF. The CDR3 coding sequence is TGTGCCAGCAGTTTAGAGCTCGGCAAAATGTGGAGCTCTGGGGCCAACGTCCTGACTTTC. The J gene is TRBJ2-6, the V gene TRBV28; D is unclear. The CDR3 is 20 residues long. V lost 2 bases to trimming and J lost 0 bases, with 20 bases between them. The germline V gene has CDR1 MDHEN and CDR2 SYDVKM.

The rearrangement links TRBV10-3 to TRBJ1-6, with 7 nucleotides matching TRBD1. V shed 4 bases, J shed 0 bases, and the junction held 9 bases outside the gene matches. Germline lookup yields CDR1 ENHRY and CDR2 SYGVKD. The CDR3 runs 18 residues. The CDR3: CAISGDSGPGSYNSPLHF. The DNA for the CDR3 is TGTGCCATCAGTGGGGACAGTGGGCCCGGCTCCTATAATTCACCCCTCCACTTT.

The sample holds one count of this clone. The chain couples TRBV11-2 to TRBJ2-7, with 15 bases that match TRBD2. The V segment lost 5 bases and the J segment 5 bases; nucleotides outside the gene matches: 10. This CDR3 is 17 amino acids long. The germline V gene encodes CDR1 SGHAT and CDR2 FQNNGV. CDR3 bases: TGTGCCAGCAGCGCAGGACTAGCGGGAGGGCCAAGAGACGAGCAGTACTTC. Translated: CASSAGLAGGPRDEQYF.